A selection of T cell receptor beta chains follows, all from one sample in a study of CD8+CD57+ T cells in acquired aplastic anemia. Via MiXCR, TCRdb re-called the reads, giving one row per CDR3 protein. The sample lists around 200,000 distinct CDR3 sequences; more than 55% were seen once. Sequenced sample: sorted CD4+, CD8+, or CD8+CD57+ T cells (not recorded which) from PBMCs. The receptors were sampled from a human donor with aplastic anemia. Both conserved end residues are part of each CDR3. D genes are given only for firm matches. Clone size, where shown, is once, few, many, or a class for clones that have expanded.

15,TRBV11-2,TRBJ2-1,.,.,CASSSDSTSYNEQFF,TGTGCCAGCAGCTCAGACTCGACCTCCTACAATGAGCAGTTCTTC
15,TRBV7-9,TRBJ2-3,.,TRBD2,CATGLAGGPTDTQYF,TGTGCCACGGGACTAGCGGGAGGGCCCACAGATACGCAGTATTTT
18,TRBV5-1,TRBJ2-6,.,.,CASSLAGGTSSGANVLTF,TGCGCCAGCAGCTTGGCAGGGGGGACCAGCTCTGGGGCCAACGTCCTGACTTTC
15,TRBV7-2,TRBJ2-7,.,TRBD1,CASSIGQGPSYEQYF,TGTGCCAGCAGCATAGGACAGGGCCCCTCCTACGAGCAGTACTTC
13,TRBV19,TRBJ1-3,once,.,CASRVSSGNTIYF,TGTGCCAGTAGGGTCAGCTCTGGAAACACCATATATTTT
14,TRBV5-4,TRBJ2-7,.,TRBD1,CASSHDREGFEQYF,TGTGCCAGCAGCCACGACAGGGAAGGGTTCGAGCAGTACTTC
14,TRBV10-2,TRBJ1-2,few,TRBD1,CASSEFRGYRGYTF,TGCGCCAGCAGTGAATTCAGGGGGTATCGTGGCTACACCTTC
15,TRBV19,TRBJ1-5,.,TRBD1,CASSLDRVRYQPQHF,TGTGCCAGTTCCCTCGACAGGGTTAGGTATCAGCCCCAGCATTTT
13,TRBV6-5,TRBJ1-1,.,.,CASSAAFGTEAFF,TGTGCCAGCTCGGCGGCTTTTGGCACTGAAGCTTTCTTT
16,TRBV13,TRBJ2-7,once,TRBD1,CASSLGRDRVRYEQYF,TGTGCCAGCAGCTTAGGCCGGGACAGGGTACGCTACGAGCAGTACTTC
18,TRBV24-1,TRBJ2-1,many,TRBD2,CATSDFRTSGGTYNEQFF,TGTGCCACCAGTGACTTTAGGACTAGCGGGGGGACCTACAATGAGCAGTTCTTC
18,TRBV2,TRBJ2-2,.,TRBD2,CASSRPGLAGGGTGELFF,TGTGCCAGCAGTCGCCCGGGACTAGCGGGGGGTGGCACCGGGGAGCTGTTTTTT
16,TRBV9,TRBJ2-2,few,TRBD2,CASSVTSGGAHGELFF,TGTGCCAGCAGCGTTACTAGCGGGGGGGCCCATGGGGAGCTGTTTTTT
12,TRBV11-2,TRBJ2-2,.,.,CASSDTSGELFF,TGTGCCAGCAGCGACACCTCAGGGGAGCTGTTTTTT